Below are 29 T cell receptor beta chains sequenced from a single sample in a study of Graves' ophthalmopathy and Graves' hyperthyroidism. Amplifying from RNA transcripts, the study obtained TCR beta CDR3 regions. The first-round RT-PCR employed HTBI primers together with the Qiagen OneStep RT-PCR kit. A multiplex PCR was then performed as the second round. Via MiXCR, TCRdb re-called the multiplex PCR reads, giving one row per CDR3 protein. The sample holds a few hundred thousand distinct CDR3 sequences, 39% seen once. Source material: peripheral blood or thyroid tissue (not recorded which). The receptor set was obtained from an adult man with Graves' hyperthyroidism.

This clonotype was seen a few times. The J gene is TRBJ2-7, the V gene TRBV10-2; TRBD2 aligns across 14 bases. The V and J ends lost 3 bases and 2 bases, in that order; junction bases with no gene match: 6. The germline V gene encodes CDR1 WSHSY and CDR2 SAAADI. The CDR3 consists of 17 residues. CDR3 DNA: TGCGCCAGCAGTGAATATTTGGGACTAGCGGGGGCCTACGAGCAGTACTTC. It codes for CASSEYLGLAGAYEQYF.

This rearrangement joins TRBV7-2 to TRBJ2-6, with TRBD2 matching over 14 bases. This CDR3 has 19 amino acids. CDR1 is SGHTA and CDR2 is FQGNSA in the germline V gene. Losses at the gene ends were 3 bases for V and 3 bases for J; bases not matched to a gene: 7. The CDR3, as DNA: TGTGCCAGCAGCTTCTCGGGACTAGCGGGAGCGTATGGGGCCAACGTCCTGACTTTC. This encodes CASSFSGLAGAYGANVLTF.

This clonotype was seen ten or more times. With a much larger clone just one base away, this may be a read error. This rearrangement joins TRBV27 to TRBJ2-7, with 9 bases matching TRBD1. There are 12 residues in the CDR3. J gave up 4 bases and V 6 bases, and 1 base lay outside the gene matches. The V gene's germline CDR1 is MNHEY and CDR2 SMNVEV (reference sequence). Here the CDR3 reads CASRTGGYEQYF. CDR3 bases: TGTGCCAGCAGGACAGGGGGGTACGAGCAGTACTTC.

A note on this clonotype: This likely comes from a read error, as the CDR3 has no conserved phenylalanine or tryptophan at its end. In nucleotides, the CDR3 is TGTGCCAGCAGTTTGTGGCTAGCCTCGGATGAAGCTTTCCTT. Its protein product is CASSLWLASDEAFL. The chain recombines TRBV25-1 with TRBJ1-1, with no clear D. The CDR3 runs to 14 residues. The V gene's germline CDR1 is MGHDK and CDR2 SYGVNS. Trimming pared 5 bases from V and 7 bases from J, leaving 17 bases between.

The CDR3 reads CASSDSTDGPQHF. As DNA, the CDR3 is TGTGCCAGCAGTGACAGTACCGATGGGCCCCAGCATTTT. J is TRBJ1-5 and V is TRBV6-5; a possible D gene is TRBD1 (5 bases). The CDR3 contains 13 residues. The ends were cut back, 5 bases at V and 9 bases at J, with 14 bases in the middle. The V gene's germline CDR1 is MNHEY and CDR2 SVGAGI.

The gene calls are TRBV7-9 and TRBJ2-7; TRBD1 is a possible D gene (5 bases). CDR3 length: 13 residues. CDR1 is SEHNR, CDR2 FQNEAQ, per germline (reference sequence). Trimming took 5 bases from V and 4 from J, leaving 12 bases between them. CDR3 in DNA: TGTGCCAGCAGCCAGGGAAACAATTACGAGCAGTACTTC. This codes for CASSQGNNYEQYF. Supplemented by reference TRBV7-9 and TRBJ2-7, the full variable domain reads DTGVSQNPRHKITKRGQNVTFRCDPISEHNRLYWYRQTLGQGPEFLTYFQNEAQLEKSRLLSDRFSAERPKGSFSTLEIQRTEQGDSAMYLCASSQGNNYEQYFGPGTRLTVT.

Only a few counts were recorded for this clonotype. The chain is built from TRBV12-3 or TRBV12-4 and TRBJ1-5, with D perhaps matching TRBD1 (5 bases). This CDR3 is built from 18 residues. Trimming left V 4 bases short and J 0 bases short, with 19 bases between. The chain's CDR3 is CASSSSLDRVYSNQPQHF. CDR3 nucleotide sequence: TGTGCCAGCAGTTCAAGTTTAGACAGAGTTTATAGCAATCAGCCCCAGCATTTT.

The chain uses TRBV12-3 or TRBV12-4 and TRBJ2-5; the match to TRBD2 covers 12 bases. The last part of the DNA fits TRBJ2-1 better; the J call may be wrong. The CDR3 is 13 amino acids. As DNA, the CDR3 is TGTGCCAGCAGTTTAGGACTAGCGGGAGCTCAGTTCTTC. Protein product: CASSLGLAGAQFF.

This clonotype was recorded many times. The chain couples TRBV28 to TRBJ1-2; 8 nucleotides agree with TRBD1. After removal of 5 bases from V and 6 bases from J, the junction contained 8 bases not matched to a gene. This CDR3 has 14 residues. Germline CDR1 is MDHEN and CDR2 is SYDVKM. In DNA form, the CDR3 reads TGTGCCAGCAGTCCAGGGGGACAGGCAGATGGCTACACCTTC. Its protein product is CASSPGGQADGYTF.

This clonotype was counted many times. J is TRBJ1-2 and V is TRBV5-1, with TRBD1 as a possible D gene (6 bases). The V gene lost 0 bases and the J gene lost 3 bases, with 9 bases spanning the gap. CDR3 length: 14 residues. CDR1 is SGHRS, CDR2 YFSETQ, per germline. CDR3 coding DNA: TGCGCCAGCAGCTTGGCGGCAGGGGACTATGGCTACACCTTC. It codes for CASSLAAGDYGYTF.

The chain couples TRBV7-2 to TRBJ1-2, with D uncertain. Germline CDR1 is SGHTA and CDR2 is FQGNSA. Trimming left V 1 base short and J 4 bases short, with 16 bases between. CDR3 size: 16 residues. CDR3 coding DNA: TGTGCCAGCAGCTTAGACATCTATGGCGGAGGCTATGGCTACACCTTC. Translation: CASSLDIYGGGYGYTF.

The CDR3 DNA follows: TGTGCCACCAGCAGAGCAGGGACAGGGCATCAGCCCCAGCATTTT. Translated: CATSRAGTGHQPQHF. The J gene is TRBJ1-5, the V gene TRBV15; 9 bases align to TRBD1. The CDR3 consists of 15 residues. CDR1 and CDR2 (germline): LNHNV, YYDKDF (reference sequence). V was clipped by 1 base and J by 5 bases; unmatched bases: 3.

This clonotype was recorded only once. The J gene is TRBJ2-7, the V gene TRBV7-4; D is possibly TRBD2 (7 bases). This CDR3 has 15 amino acids. V was trimmed by 3 bases and J by 0 bases, leaving 12 bases between them. Looked up from germline, CDR1 is SGHVT and CDR2 is SQSDAQ. CDR3 region: CASSFEGGGSYEQYF. The CDR3 DNA is TGTGCCAGCAGCTTTGAGGGAGGGGGCTCCTACGAGCAGTACTTC.

This clonotype was seen repeatedly, ten times or more. The genes are TRBV24-1 and TRBJ2-5; 7 bases are shared with TRBD1. The CDR3 has 16 residues. CDR1 and CDR2 from the germline V gene are KGHDR and SFDVKD. The V segment lost 0 bases and the J segment 2 bases; nucleotides outside the gene matches: 5. CDR3 DNA sequence: TGTGCCACCAGTGATTTGGCAGGGGGAAAACAAGAGACCCAGTACTTC. It encodes CATSDLAGGKQETQYF.

This clonotype was found many times. The J gene is TRBJ1-5, the V gene TRBV7-2; D unclear. The CDR3 consists of 12 residues. Germline V lookup: CDR1 SGHTA, CDR2 FQGNSA. The V end lost 3 bases, the J end lost 3 bases, and 3 bases lay between the germline ends. The CDR3 region has the DNA TGTGCCAGCAGCTTTGTCAATCAGCCCCAGCATTTT. Its protein is CASSFVNQPQHF.

Concerning this clonotype: No conserved phenylalanine or tryptophan is present at the end of the CDR3, so a read error is the likely explanation. V and J are TRBV29-1 and TRBJ1-1, with D hard to call. V was trimmed by 5 bases and J by 6 bases, leaving 13 bases between them. From germline, CDR1 is SQVTM and CDR2 ANQGSEA. This CDR3 spans 12 amino acids. This CDR3 is CSVRGDRAEAFS. For the CDR3, the DNA is TGCAGCGTTCGGGGAGATCGCGCTGAAGCTTTCTCT.

This clonotype came up many times. The rearrangement joins TRBV5-1 to TRBJ1-2, with TRBD1 as a possible D gene (5 bases). Trimming stripped 4 bases from V and 0 bases from J, with 13 bases between. The CDR3 spans 15 residues. Germline V gene data show CDR1 as SGHRS and CDR2 as YFSETQ. CDR3 nucleotides: TGCGCCAGCAGCCGGGACTTAATCACTAACTATGGCTACACCTTC. It yields the protein CASSRDLITNYGYTF. The whole variable domain, remainder taken from reference TRBV5-1 and TRBJ1-2, is KAGVTQTPRYLIKTRGQQVTLSCSPISGHRSVSWYQQTPGQGLQFLFEYFSETQRNKGNFPGRFSGRQFSNSRSEMNVSTLELGDSALYLCASSRDLITNYGYTFGSGTRLTVV.

This clonotype showed up many times. In DNA form, the CDR3 reads TGTGCCAGCAGCGTGACAGCTGTCGGGGAGACCCAGTACTTC. It is translated as CASSVTAVGETQYF. The V gene is TRBV6-5, the J gene TRBJ2-5, with a weak D call TRBD1 (5 bases). V lost 6 bases to trimming and J lost 5 bases, with 16 bases between them. CDR3 length: 14 amino acids. The germline V gene has CDR1 MNHEY and CDR2 SVGAGI.

The chain uses TRBV5-1 and TRBJ2-7, with 12 bases fitting TRBD2. V lost 4 bases to trimming and J lost 3 bases; unmatched junction nucleotides: 11. CDR1 and CDR2 from the germline V gene are SGHRS and YFSETQ. The CDR3 consists of 17 residues. CDR3 in amino acids: CASSPVGSGLAGYEQYF. The CDR3 region has the DNA TGCGCCAGCAGCCCTGTAGGCTCGGGACTAGCGGGCTACGAGCAGTACTTC.

This clonotype was observed a handful of times. This rearrangement joins TRBV5-4 to TRBJ2-7; 9 bases fit TRBD1. Germline CDR1 and CDR2: SGHNT and YYREEE (reference sequence). This CDR3 spans 13 amino acids. After removal of 4 bases from V and 7 bases from J, the junction contained 6 bases not matched to a gene. CDR3 DNA sequence: TGTGCCAGCAGCGGACAGGGGTCCGGGGAGCAGTACTTC. Translating gives CASSGQGSGEQYF.

This chain links TRBV11-2 with TRBJ2-3, with a weak D call TRBD2 (5 bases). The CDR3 covers 13 residues. Germline V CDR1 and CDR2: SGHAT, FQNNGV. Trimming cost V 5 bases and J 5 bases, with 11 bases left between them. This CDR3 reads CASSPRTEDTQYF. CDR3 in DNA: TGTGCCAGCAGCCCACGGACTGAAGATACGCAGTATTTT.

This clonotype was found a few times. V is TRBV29-1 and J is TRBJ2-3, with 13 bases identical to TRBD2. Germline V gene data show CDR1 as SQVTM and CDR2 as ANQGSEA. The CDR3 is 18 residues long. V lost 4 bases, J lost 3 bases, and 13 bases stayed unmatched. CDR3 amino acids: CSVGRSLRLAGGTDTQYF. The CDR3 region has the DNA TGCAGCGTTGGTCGGTCGTTGCGACTAGCGGGAGGAACAGATACGCAGTATTTT.

This chain joins TRBV6-5 and TRBJ1-6; 8 nucleotides agree with TRBD1. V lost 6 bases and J lost 11; bases outside the gene matches: 9. The CDR3 runs to 14 residues. Germline CDR1 is MNHEY and CDR2 is SVGAGI. The CDR3 is CASRRQGRNPPLHF. DNA of the CDR3: TGTGCCAGCAGGCGACAGGGGCGGAATCCACCCCTCCACTTT.

The table lists this clonotype with a count of one. This chain links TRBV7-2 with TRBJ2-5; 11 bases agree with TRBD2. Trimming cost V 7 bases and J 11 bases; bases outside gene matches: 15. CDR1 and CDR2 from the germline V gene are SGHTA and FQGNSA. This CDR3 spans 15 amino acids. CDR3 loop: CASTGTSGSTDTQYF. CDR3 nucleotide sequence: TGTGCCAGCACAGGGACTAGCGGTAGCACAGATACGCAGTACTTC.

This clonotype was seen more than once but under ten times. The genes are TRBV20-1 and TRBJ1-4; maybe TRBD1 (5 bases). The germline V gene has CDR1 DFQATT and CDR2 SNEGSKA (reference sequence). The CDR3 length is 15 residues. V was clipped by 4 bases and J by 0 bases, with 12 bases between them. This CDR3 reads CSANPRDATNEKLFF. The CDR3, as DNA: TGCAGTGCTAACCCCCGGGACGCAACTAATGAAAAACTGTTTTTT.

This clonotype was seen ten or more times. V and J are TRBV6-5 and TRBJ2-7; unclear D gene. Germline V lookup: CDR1 MNHEY, CDR2 SVGAGI. Between the trimmed V and J ends, which lost 0 bases and 0 bases, there was a span of 6 bases. The CDR3 extends over 14 amino acids. This CDR3 reads CASSYSGFSYEQYF. The DNA of the CDR3 is TGTGCCAGCAGTTACTCGGGCTTCTCCTACGAGCAGTACTTC.

The rearrangement joins TRBV20-1 to TRBJ1-5; no definite D call. The V end lost 3 bases, the J end lost 5 bases, and 14 bases lay between the germline ends. The CDR3 extends over 14 amino acids. The germline V gene encodes CDR1 DFQATT and CDR2 SNEGSKA (reference sequence). The DNA of the CDR3 is TGCAGTGCTAGCCACAGTCTTTTTGATCAGCCCCAGCATTTT. As protein: CSASHSLFDQPQHF.

This clonotype was counted a few times. V is TRBV28 and J is TRBJ2-7, with D possibly called TRBD1 or TRBD2 (6 bases each). Per the germline V gene, CDR1 is MDHEN and CDR2 is SYDVKM. The CDR3 runs to 14 residues. V lost 2 bases to trimming and J lost 4 bases, with 12 bases between them. The CDR3 spells CASSLEEGVYEQYF. The CDR3 bases are TGTGCCAGCAGTTTAGAGGAGGGGGTTTACGAGCAGTACTTC.

The J gene is TRBJ2-5, the V gene TRBV2, with 7 bases that match TRBD2. The CDR3 sequence is 13 residues long. Germline V gene data show CDR1 as SNHLY and CDR2 as FYNNEI. The V segment lost 7 bases and the J segment 4 bases; nucleotides outside the gene matches: 6. The DNA for the CDR3 is TGTGCCAGCACCGAAGGGGAGGGAGAGACCCAGTACTTC. Translating gives CASTEGEGETQYF.